This TCR beta chain was obtained from a study of Graves' ophthalmopathy and Graves' hyperthyroidism. Findings and limits, study-wide: Blood shared most expanded thyroid clonotypes above 0.001 frequency.

RNA served as the template for amplifying TCR beta CDR3 regions. RT-PCR in the first round used HTBI primers; a second-round multiplex PCR followed. Each CDR3 protein is one row after TCRdb ran MiXCR on the multiplex PCR reads. Of some 390,000 distinct CDR3 sequences listed, about 18% are singletons. The PBMC fraction was derived from around 9.4 ml of fresh peripheral blood. V was pared by 3 bases and J by 6 bases, with 11 bases of the junction left unmatched. Germline assignment: CDR1 SGHAT and CDR2 FQNNGV. The CDR3 is 16 amino acids. This clonotype was seen only a few times. The antigen is unknown. V is TRBV11-2 and J is TRBJ1-1, with 9 positions matching TRBD1. The sample comprised peripheral blood. The source of this sequence is a woman aged 18-29 years with Graves' ophthalmopathy. The CDR3 here is CASSLSQGARGAEAFF. The CDR3 nucleotides are TGTGCCAGCAGCTTGTCACAGGGGGCAAGAGGGGCTGAAGCTTTCTTT.